The present entry profiles one TCR beta chain with its context. Its antigen remains unidentified. Within one base of it there is no much larger clone, and no base qualities were kept. The CDR3 regions of human TCRbeta chains were analyzed by immunosequencing. Turning to the authors' computational methods: Repertoire TCRs were matched against a reference library of SARS-CoV-2-specific TCRs generated with the MIRA antigen-specificity platform. Breadth meant the fraction of unique TCRs that were SARS-CoV-2-associated, whereas depth meant the fraction of total T cells that were SARS-CoV-2-associated. Each spike-specific TCR was assigned to its reactive spike region and to a CD4 or CD8 class using the MIRA data. Log10-transformed breadth and depth values were compared by one-way ANOVA with Sidak's multiple comparisons tests. Sourced from immuneACCESS, this table was stored by TCRdb with only in-frame sequences that have V and J called. A share of the clones is absent; for the studies checked, an unresolved V gene accounts for under half, and the remainder has no known explanation. V and J calls and clone size follow that table, whereas D and trimming were derived from the DNA. This sample lists around 210,000 clones; approximately 94% were detected once. The ten biggest clones cover around 1.7% of the sample.

This record comes from a study of T cell responses to AZD1222 COVID-19 vaccine (dated by TCRdb to about 2021). Broadly, across the study: A total of 230 to 250 trial participants underwent TCR sequencing, of whom some 210 received two doses of AZD1222 and some 26 received two doses of the MenACWY control vaccine. Enrollment into the trials was organized by age into subgroups of 18-55, 56-69 and 70-plus years, and those subgroups contained roughly 140, 27 and 60 TCR-sequenced participants, respectively.

This sample's time point label indicates: about 28 days (+/-7) after the second vaccine dose. This sample's treatment or condition label indicates: meningococcal conjugate vaccine given as trial control. Samples from vaccinated people were obtained from the UK trials COV001 and COV002, which included a single-blind randomized controlled phase 2/3 trial of AZD1222 (ChAdOx1 nCoV-19) in healthy adults. For TCRbeta chain sequencing, PBMC samples were collected from trial participants at day 0 and at day 28 after the second dose. On the study overall, not on this receptor specifically: Reportedly, almost half of the unique spike-specific TCRs recognized epitopes lying outside the regions that are mutated in the B.1.351 and B.1.1.7 variants. The 56-69-year group was small, and its depth increase did not reach significance, likely because of low power. Vaccine-associated CD4 TCRs spanned the whole spike protein, with dominant responses in regions 160-218 and 743-854. A significant rise in spike-specific TCR breadth and depth was observed after two AZD1222 doses relative to day 0 and relative to MenACWY recipients. Conclusions about previously exposed vaccinees are limited because only a handful of AZD1222 recipients were SARS-CoV-2 seropositive at baseline. Because no day 14 peak-response samples were available, the repertoires could be characterized only after the peak T cell response. Participants were mostly white British and included more females than males, and it was suggested by the authors that clonal diversity may have been underestimated.

From its cysteine to its phenylalanine, the CDR3 spans 14 amino acids. CDR3 DNA only is kept here, 42 bases in frame from base 1. As encoded in the germline V gene, CDR1 is SGDLS while CDR2 is YYNGEE. The trim is 0 bases for V and 7 bases for J, with a gap of 11 bases between the germline ends. The starting material was peripheral blood, obtained 28 days after the second dose of the MenACWY control vaccine. This TCR was recovered from an adult who received the MenACWY meningococcal vaccine as a control. The chain uses TRBV9 and TRBJ1-3; a tentative D call is TRBD1 (5 bases match). The CDR3 in this case is CASSVGGSANTIYF. The nucleotide sequence is TGTGCCAGCAGCGTAGGGGGGAGCGCGAACACCATATATTTT.